The clone carrying this T cell receptor (beta chain) was found once. Per the original methods: Nucleated cell counts were estimated from reference gene primer amplification. Generated by immunoSEQ multiplex PCR, the TCRdb table keeps only in-frame clones and is missing some. The V and J calls and the clone size are those of that table, but D and trimming were determined from the DNA. The table lists approximately 280,000 clones, around 89% of them singletons. Germline V CDR1 and CDR2: MNHEY, SMNVEV (reference sequence). J gave up 0 bases and V 5 bases, and 5 bases lay outside the gene matches. CDR3 length: 16 residues. The sample is drawn from a study of blood T cell repertoires in COVID-19.

The sequenced sample consisted of peripheral blood. The clonotype comes from a man aged 40-50 years with acute or convalescent COVID-19. V gene TRBV27 combines with J gene TRBJ2-1, with 9 nucleotides matching TRBD2. CDR3 region: CASSNSGGSSYNEQFF. CDR3 nucleotide sequence: TGTGCCAGCAGTAATAGCGGGGGAAGCTCCTACAATGAGCAGTTCTTC.